Given below is one T cell receptor beta chain in context. As handled by the study authors: Reference gene primers were amplified, and this amplification served to estimate nucleated cell counts. Sequenced by immunoSEQ multiplex PCR; TCRdb stores in-frame clones only, minus some. V and J calls and clone size are those listed in that table; D and trimming were worked out from the DNA. Seen here are 130,000 to 150,000 clones, roughly 84% observed once, and the top ten hold 35% to 40%. This specimen comes from a study of blood T cell repertoires in COVID-19. In the study overall: Samples of COVID-19 (acute and convalescent) were obtained from the United States, Italy and Spain. Nucleic acid was either cDNA or gDNA, and it came from T cells, B-cell-depleted T cells, or PBMCs.

J lost 5 bases, V lost 4 bases, and 6 bases had no gene match. Germline CDR1 and CDR2: SNHLY and FYNNEI. The CDR3 is 15 amino acids. The TCR sequence derives from a human donor in a cohort sampled during active COVID-19. Material for sequencing was peripheral blood. The V and J genes are TRBV2 and TRBJ2-5; 11 positions match TRBD1. For the CDR3, the DNA is TGTGCCAGCAGTGGCCGGACAGGGGGCCTGGAGACCCAGTACTTC. This translates into CASSGRTGGLETQYF.